The 24 T cell receptor beta chains reported below all come from one sample, sequenced in a study of early T cells in non-severe SARS-CoV-2 infection (dated by TCRdb to the early 2020s). Library method: 5' RACE. The instrument given in TCRdb is NextSeq 500. TCRdb reworked the public reads: Q25 trimming with fastp, MiXCR clone assembly, productive beta chains retained. Records with the same CDR3 protein are collapsed into one entry carrying the most frequent genes and DNA. The sample includes roughly 120,000 distinct CDR3 sequences, with around an eighth observed a single time. The ten largest account for approximately 4% of the sample. The source material was whole blood, sampled at baseline. These receptors were obtained from an adult who was a healthcare worker with PCR-confirmed SARS-CoV-2 infection or an uninfected control (not recorded which).

The chain links TRBV7-9 to TRBJ2-5; D may be TRBD2 (6 bases). The ends were cut back, 1 base at V and 1 base at J, with 16 bases in the middle. The CDR3 totals 17 residues. Germline lookup yields CDR1 SEHNR and CDR2 FQNEAQ (reference sequence). CDR3 nucleotide sequence: TGTGCCAGCAGCTTAGGAACCGTTGGGAGGCTCCAAGAGACCCAGTACTTC. This codes for CASSLGTVGRLQETQYF.

This rearrangement joins TRBV12-3 or TRBV12-4 to TRBJ2-3, with a tentative D call TRBD2 (6 bases). The CDR3 contains 13 residues. V was pared by 6 bases and J by 6 bases, with 13 bases between. DNA for the CDR3: TGTGCCAGCAGCCGGGGGACCCCCGATACGCAGTATTTT. Its protein product is CASSRGTPDTQYF.

The chain combines TRBV20-1 with TRBJ1-3, with 9 nucleotides matching TRBD1. The CDR3 extends over 14 amino acids. From germline, CDR1 is DFQATT and CDR2 SNEGSKA (reference sequence). Trimming cost V 3 bases and J 3 bases; bases outside gene matches: 3. The CDR3 bases are TGCAGTGCTAGCGCGGGACAGGGTGGAAACACCATATATTTT. Protein: CSASAGQGGNTIYF.

J is TRBJ2-1 and V is TRBV5-5; D remains ambiguous. This CDR3 has 14 residues. The V gene lost 2 bases and the J gene lost 8 bases, with 14 bases spanning the gap. Germline V CDR1 and CDR2: SGHKS, YYEKEE (reference sequence). The CDR3 reads CASSLKGIIDEQFF. The CDR3 DNA reads TGTGCCAGCAGCTTAAAGGGAATCATCGATGAGCAGTTCTTC.

The sample holds a few counts of this clonotype. The chain recombines TRBV2 with TRBJ1-2, with 11 bases matching TRBD1. CDR1 is SNHLY, CDR2 FYNNEI, per germline. V gave up 8 bases and J gave up 7 bases; unmatched junction bases: 6. This CDR3 is built from 13 residues. The CDR3 nucleotides read TGTGCCAGCCGGAGGGACAGGGGGGGTGGCTACACCTTC. It specifies CASRRDRGGGYTF.

This clonotype was found a few times. The chain combines TRBV6-5 with TRBJ2-6; D unclear. The CDR3 runs 15 residues. The V end lost 0 bases, the J end lost 0 bases, and 3 bases lay between the germline ends. The germline V gene encodes CDR1 MNHEY and CDR2 SVGAGI. The CDR3 spells CASSYSDSGANVLTF. Here the CDR3 DNA reads TGTGCCAGCAGTTACTCGGACTCTGGGGCCAACGTCCTGACTTTC.

This chain uses TRBV25-1 with TRBJ1-4; D is unclear. This CDR3 region has 16 residues. The V gene lost 3 bases and the J gene lost 0 bases, with 11 bases spanning the gap. From germline, CDR1 is MGHDK and CDR2 SYGVNS. CDR3 nucleotide sequence: TGTGCCAGCAGTGAGGGCAGAGCAGCAACTAATGAAAAACTGTTTTTT. Translating gives CASSEGRAATNEKLFF.

The chain links TRBV24-1 to TRBJ1-1, with D uncertain. V shed 6 bases and J shed 10 bases, with 17 bases lying between them. Germline V gene lookup returns CDR1 KGHDR and CDR2 SFDVKD. CDR3 length: 13 residues. CDR3: CATSPTFLDRAFF. The CDR3 DNA follows: TGTGCCACCAGTCCGACCTTCCTTGATCGAGCTTTCTTT.

V is TRBV12-3 or TRBV12-4 and J is TRBJ1-6; D possibly corresponds to TRBD1 (5 bases). CDR3 length equals 17 residues. Trimming stripped 6 bases from V and 0 bases from J, with 15 bases between. The CDR3 reads CASSRDFLSSYNSPLHF. The CDR3 coding sequence is TGTGCCAGCAGCCGGGACTTTCTGAGCTCCTATAATTCACCCCTCCACTTT.

This clonotype was seen many times. The chain recombines TRBV12-3 or TRBV12-4 with TRBJ1-5; TRBD1 is a possible D gene (5 bases). This CDR3 has 17 amino acids. V was clipped by 3 bases and J by 0 bases, with 15 bases between them. The CDR3 here is CASSLEKGRYSNQPQHF. In nucleotides, the CDR3 is TGTGCCAGCAGTTTGGAAAAGGGGAGATATAGCAATCAGCCCCAGCATTTT.

This chain joins TRBV7-9 and TRBJ2-7; TRBD1 might be the D (6 bases). This CDR3 has 17 amino acids. Germline V gives CDR1 SEHNR, CDR2 FQNEAQ (reference sequence). Trimming shortened V by 1 base and J by 6 bases, and 22 bases separated the two germline ends. CDR3 sequence: CASSLGGGGRCLCEQYF. For the CDR3, the DNA is TGTGCCAGCAGCTTAGGAGGGGGTGGTCGCTGTCTCTGCGAGCAGTACTTC.

This clonotype was seen only a few times. V gene TRBV5-4 combines with J gene TRBJ2-5, with D maybe TRBD2 (5 bases). Between the trimmed V and J ends, which lost 2 bases and 4 bases, there was a span of 15 bases. CDR3 length: 15 residues. Germline-derived CDR1 and CDR2 are SGHNT and YYREEE (reference sequence). The CDR3 coding sequence is TGTGCCAGCAGCTTATCGCAGGCGGGCGGAGAGACCCAGTACTTC. As protein: CASSLSQAGGETQYF.

This rearrangement joins TRBV2 to TRBJ2-2; 13 nucleotides line up with TRBD2. Per germline, CDR1 SNHLY and CDR2 FYNNEI. This CDR3 is 15 amino acids long. V shed 6 bases, J shed 7 bases, and the junction held 5 bases outside the gene matches. This chain's CDR3 is CASRTSGGHSGELFF. CDR3 bases: TGTGCCAGCAGGACTAGCGGGGGGCATAGCGGGGAGCTGTTTTTT.

This clonotype was observed a few times. The V call is TRBV2, the J call TRBJ1-5; D remains unclear. CDR1 and CDR2 (germline): SNHLY, FYNNEI. The CDR3 is 13 residues long. Between the trimmed V and J ends, which lost 6 bases and 5 bases, there was a span of 11 bases. The CDR3 here is CASRKGRDQPQHF. For the CDR3, the DNA is TGTGCCAGCAGAAAGGGTAGGGATCAGCCCCAGCATTTT. Combining the CDR3 with reference TRBV2 and TRBJ1-5 gives the whole variable domain EPEVTQTPSHQVTQMGQEVILRCVPISNHLYFYWYRQILGQKVEFLVSFYNNEISEKSEIFDDQFSVERPDGSNFTLKIRSTKLEDSAMYFCASRKGRDQPQHFGDGTRLSIL.

The J gene is TRBJ1-5, the V gene TRBV19; D unclear. The CDR3 covers 15 residues. Trimming stripped 0 bases from V and 4 bases from J, with 10 bases between. Per germline, CDR1 LNHDA and CDR2 SQIVND (reference sequence). CDR3 DNA: TGTGCCAGTAGTATAGATTCGGGGAGGAATCAGCCCCAGCATTTT. It yields the protein CASSIDSGRNQPQHF.

The chain couples TRBV3-2 to TRBJ2-1. TRBV3-2 is marked as a pseudogene. The CDR3 spans 13 residues. CDR3 bases: TGTGCCAGCAGCCAAGATCGGCGGAATGAGCAGTTCTTC. Its translation is CASSQDRRNEQFF.

The sample holds a few counts of this clonotype. The chain couples TRBV10-3 to TRBJ1-5; D gene unclear. The germline CDR1 and CDR2 sequences are ENHRY and SYGVKD. V was clipped by 6 bases and J by 6 bases, with 15 bases between them. The CDR3 totals 14 residues. The CDR3: CAIRSEARGQPQHF. The CDR3 DNA is TGTGCCATCAGGTCGGAGGCGCGAGGTCAGCCCCAGCATTTT.

The chain employs TRBV7-9 and TRBJ2-3; D may be TRBD1 or TRBD2 (5 bases each). Germline V lookup: CDR1 SEHNR, CDR2 FQNEAQ (reference sequence). The length of the CDR3 is 15 residues. The V end lost 5 bases, the J end lost 1 base, and 13 bases lay between the germline ends. CDR3 DNA: TGTGCCAGCAGCGCTCAGGGAGTCGGCACAGATACGCAGTATTTT. Protein: CASSAQGVGTDTQYF.

The chain couples TRBV4-1 to TRBJ1-1; D not certain. Trimming removed 2 bases at V and 5 bases at J, with 15 bases between. This CDR3 spans 15 amino acids. Germline-derived CDR1 and CDR2 are MGHRA and YSYEKL. The CDR3 nucleotides are TGCGCCAGCAGCCAAACCCCTCAACCTGGAACTGAAGCTTTCTTT. Protein sequence: CASSQTPQPGTEAFF.

This clonotype was seen more than once but under ten times. The chain combines TRBV6-5 with TRBJ1-6; 7 positions match TRBD1. V gave up 6 bases and J gave up 0 bases; unmatched junction bases: 5. This CDR3 has 16 amino acids. Germline values: CDR1 MNHEY, CDR2 SVGAGI. The CDR3 loop reads CASSPQGSSYNSPLHF. Here the CDR3 DNA reads TGTGCCAGCAGCCCACAGGGGAGCTCCTATAATTCACCCCTCCACTTT.

Only a few counts were recorded for this clonotype. The rearrangement links TRBV18 to TRBJ2-1, with 9 bases aligning to TRBD2. This CDR3 region has 16 residues. Looked up from germline, CDR1 is KGHSH and CDR2 is LQKENI. The ends lost 2 bases at V and 6 bases at J; junction bases unmatched: 8. The DNA for the CDR3 is TGTGCCAGCTCACCAACGGGACTAGCCTCTGTCAATGAGCAGTTCTTC. It encodes CASSPTGLASVNEQFF.

This chain connects TRBV7-6 to TRBJ2-5; 9 positions agree with TRBD2. Germline lookup yields CDR1 SGHVS and CDR2 FNYEAQ. This CDR3 contains 14 residues. J gave up 4 bases and V 3 bases, and 3 bases lay outside the gene matches. The CDR3 loop reads CASSFAGGPETQYF. The CDR3 coding sequence is TGTGCCAGCAGCTTCGCGGGGGGGCCAGAGACCCAGTACTTC. Drawing the rest from reference TRBV7-6 and TRBJ2-5, the complete variable domain is GAGVSQSPRYKVTKRGQDVALRCDPISGHVSLYWYRQALGQGPEFLTYFNYEAQQDKSGLPNDRFSAERPEGSISTLTIQRTEQRDSAMYRCASSFAGGPETQYFGPGTRLLVL.

This clonotype was seen many times. The rearrangement links TRBV5-1 to TRBJ1-4, with 7 bases identical to TRBD1. This CDR3 contains 15 residues. Germline-derived CDR1 and CDR2 are SGHRS and YFSETQ. V dropped 4 bases and J dropped 8; count of bases not matched to a gene: 11. The CDR3 sequence is CASSPSTGLLEKLFF. The CDR3 DNA is TGCGCCAGCAGCCCCTCGACAGGGTTGTTGGAAAAACTGTTTTTT. The full variable domain, its missing parts supplied by reference TRBV5-1 and TRBJ1-4, is KAGVTQTPRYLIKTRGQQVTLSCSPISGHRSVSWYQQTPGQGLQFLFEYFSETQRNKGNFPGRFSGRQFSNSRSEMNVSTLELGDSALYLCASSPSTGLLEKLFFGSGTQLSVL.

The rearrangement joins TRBV6-6 to TRBJ1-2, with TRBD1 identical over 8 bases. The CDR3 spans 16 residues. Looked up from germline, CDR1 is MNHNY and CDR2 is SVGAGI (reference sequence). V lost 7 bases, J lost 7 bases, and 17 bases stayed unmatched. CDR3: CASNRTPGQGAPGYTF. The DNA for the CDR3 is TGTGCCAGCAACCGCACCCCGGGGCAGGGGGCGCCTGGCTACACCTTC.